This T cell receptor beta chain appears in the sequencing data of a study of OX40 agonist ivuxolimab in advanced cancers. The CDR3 sequence is 15 residues long. Germline CDR1 is SGHAT and CDR2 is FQNNGV. V dropped 9 bases and J dropped 2 bases, with 19 bases sitting between them. Method: immunoSEQ multiplex PCR; TCRdb's copy keeps in-frame clones and lacks some. The table records about 99,000 clones, roughly 95% of them present only once. This specimen consisted of CD4+ or CD8+ T cells sorted from blood, obtained in a trial of the OX40 agonist ivuxolimab. This TCR was recovered from an adult with an advanced solid tumor such as melanoma, head and neck, liver or kidney cancer. V usage is TRBV11-2 and J usage is TRBJ2-5; D is possibly TRBD2 (6 bases). As DNA, the CDR3 is TGTGCCAGGCCTGTACGGGGGTTATTTCAAGAGACCCAGTACTTC. This codes for CARPVRGLFQETQYF.